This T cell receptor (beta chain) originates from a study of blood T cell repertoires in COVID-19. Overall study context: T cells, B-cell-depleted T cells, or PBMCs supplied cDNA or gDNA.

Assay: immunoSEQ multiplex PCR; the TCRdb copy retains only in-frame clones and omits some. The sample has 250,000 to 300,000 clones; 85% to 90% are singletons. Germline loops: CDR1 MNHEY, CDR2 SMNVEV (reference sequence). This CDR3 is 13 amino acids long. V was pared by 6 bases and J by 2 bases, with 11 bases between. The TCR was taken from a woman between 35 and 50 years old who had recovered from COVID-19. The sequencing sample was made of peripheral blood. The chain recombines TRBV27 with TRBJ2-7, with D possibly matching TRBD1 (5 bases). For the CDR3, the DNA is TGTGCCAGCAGGAGTCAGGGCGCCTACGAGCAGTACTTC. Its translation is CASRSQGAYEQYF.